This passage covers 8 T cell receptor beta chains from one sample sequenced in a study of technical replicates of blood from a few donors. TCRdb's copy holds only in-frame clones and misses some; the assay was immunoSEQ multiplex PCR. The repertoire includes more than 90,000 clones, approximately 95% of them detected once, and about 0.36% sits in the top ten. Sequenced input: T cells isolated from PBMCs. These receptors were obtained from a human donor in good health.

V gene TRBV7-6 combines with J gene TRBJ2-7, with 9 bases fitting TRBD2. The length of the CDR3 is 16 residues. Unmatched junction bases numbered 12, after V lost 5 bases and J lost 4 bases. Per the germline V gene, CDR1 is SGHVS and CDR2 is FNYEAQ. DNA of the CDR3: TGTGCCAGCAGCGCCCCTCGCGGGAGGGCCGTTTACGAGCAGTACTTC. Translating it yields CASSAPRGRAVYEQYF.

V and J are TRBV28 and TRBJ1-1, with unresolved D. The CDR3 covers 14 residues. Trimming left V 0 bases short and J 4 bases short, with 9 bases between. Germline V gene data show CDR1 as MDHEN and CDR2 as SYDVKM. CDR3 residues: CASSLWGELTEAFF. CDR3 DNA sequence: TGTGCCAGCAGTTTATGGGGCGAGCTCACTGAAGCTTTCTTT.

J is TRBJ2-5 and V is TRBV28; TRBD2 agrees at 14 bases. The CDR3 covers 15 residues. The V and J ends lost 8 bases and 4 bases, in that order; junction bases with no gene match: 6. Germline values: CDR1 MDHEN, CDR2 SYDVKM. As DNA, the CDR3 is TGTGCCAGCCGACCTGGACTAGCGGGAGGAGAGACCCAGTACTTC. This sequence encodes CASRPGLAGGETQYF.

V usage is TRBV2 and J usage is TRBJ2-5, with D possibly TRBD1 on 6 matching bases. Germline CDR1 and CDR2: SNHLY and FYNNEI. This CDR3 is built from 15 residues. Between the trimmed V and J ends, which lost 8 bases and 5 bases, there was a span of 21 bases. The CDR3 spells CASGYLQGPSETQYF. In DNA form, the CDR3 reads TGTGCCAGCGGATATCTACAGGGACCCTCGGAGACCCAGTACTTC.

The V gene is TRBV2, the J gene TRBJ2-2; 11 bases match TRBD2. With V trimmed by 5 bases and J by 7 bases, 6 bases remained unmatched. Germline V gene sequence: CDR1 SNHLY, CDR2 FYNNEI. The CDR3 consists of 15 residues. The CDR3 DNA reads TGTGCCAGCAGTACTAGCGGGAGTAGTGTCGGGGAGCTGTTTTTT. Translated: CASSTSGSSVGELFF.

This chain joins TRBV9 and TRBJ2-2; the match to TRBD2 covers 14 bases. The CDR3 is 19 amino acids. CDR1 SGDLS and CDR2 YYNGEE come from the germline V gene. The junction had 13 bases not matched to a gene; V was cut back by 3 bases and J by 6 bases. CDR3 bases: TGTGCCAGCAGCGACCCCTCCCCGGGACTAGCGGGAGTCCCCGGGGAGCTGTTTTTT. Protein: CASSDPSPGLAGVPGELFF.

The V gene is TRBV10-3, the J gene TRBJ2-7; a possible D gene is TRBD1 (5 bases). V was clipped by 6 bases and J by 2 bases, with 8 bases between them. CDR3 length: 12 amino acids. Germline CDR1 is ENHRY and CDR2 is SYGVKD. The CDR3 loop reads CAISDSAYEQYF. CDR3 DNA sequence: TGTGCCATCAGCGACAGCGCCTACGAGCAGTACTTC.

The chain couples TRBV2 to TRBJ2-7, with 12 positions matching TRBD1. CDR3 length: 14 residues. Per the germline V gene, CDR1 is SNHLY and CDR2 is FYNNEI. The V segment lost 9 bases and the J segment 4 bases; nucleotides outside the gene matches: 7. DNA for the CDR3: TGTGCCAGTCACCGGGACAGGGGGCTTTACGAGCAGTACTTC. Protein product: CASHRDRGLYEQYF.